This entry features one TCR beta chain sequence. The antigen is undetermined. Profiled with immunoSEQ multiplex PCR; TCRdb holds only in-frame clones, not every one. The sample carries 65,000 to 85,000 clones, just over 90% recorded once. These data come from a study of siplizumab effects on memory and regulatory T cells. Overall study findings and caveats: The study found that siplizumab significantly reduced alloreactive sequences traceable to unstimulated CD4+ memory cells.

V lost 7 bases and J lost 5, with 20 bases in between. Germline CDR1 is LNHDA and CDR2 is SQIVND (reference sequence). This CDR3 spans 15 amino acids. The sample consisted of CD8+ T cells sorted from blood. The V call is TRBV19, the J call TRBJ2-5, with D perhaps TRBD2 (5 bases). This clonotype was sampled from a human donor in good health. The CDR3 loop is CASTFSAGATETQYF. For the CDR3, the DNA is TGTGCCAGTACCTTCTCGGCGGGCGCCACGGAGACCCAGTACTTC.